The 15 T cell receptor beta chains presented below share a single source sample, sequenced in a study of breast tumors, draining lymph nodes, adjacent tissues. Using its own MiXCR run on the multiplex PCR reads, TCRdb lists one record per CDR3 protein. Of about 35,000 distinct CDR3 sequences listed, about 36% are singletons. Sequencing was done on a sample of breast tumor tissue. These receptors originate from a female donor with breast cancer. Some clones in this sample may be carry-over from other donors' samples.

At least ten counts were recorded for this clonotype. The J gene is TRBJ2-1, the V gene TRBV24-1; the D gene is possibly TRBD2 (5 bases). The germline gives CDR1 KGHDR, CDR2 SFDVKD. Deletions cut 5 bases from V and 8 bases from J, with 15 bases between. CDR3 length: 14 residues. CDR3 loop: CATSAHIPGDEQFF. CDR3 coding DNA: TGTGCCACCAGTGCCCACATCCCCGGGGATGAGCAGTTCTTC.

In its sample, this clonotype was seen a few times. This sequence may be a read error, since a much larger clone differs from it by one base. J is TRBJ2-4 and V is TRBV20-1, with D uncertain. There are 15 residues in the CDR3. CDR1 and CDR2 from the germline V gene are DFQATT and SNEGSKA (reference sequence). CDR3 amino acids: CSARDGMDIKNIQCF. The CDR3 bases are TGCAGTGCTAGAGATGGGATGGATATCAAAAACATTCAGTGCTTC.

At least ten counts were recorded for this clonotype. The chain carries TRBV20-1 and TRBJ2-4; 13 bases are shared with TRBD2. Per the germline V gene, CDR1 is DFQATT and CDR2 is SNEGSKA (reference sequence). The CDR3 is 17 amino acids. V lost 2 bases, J lost 8 bases, and 12 bases stayed unmatched. Here the CDR3 reads CSARPMGLAGSRDIQYF. The DNA for the CDR3 is TGCAGTGCTAGACCAATGGGACTAGCGGGATCAAGGGACATTCAGTACTTC.

The table lists this clonotype with many counts. The chain uses TRBV14 and TRBJ2-5; TRBD2 matches 13 bases. The CDR3 is 16 residues long. Trimming at V came to 4 bases and at J to 0 bases, leaving 2 bases not matched to a gene. Germline values: CDR1 SGHDN, CDR2 FVKESK. The chain's CDR3 is CASSPGLAGNQETQYF. CDR3 DNA sequence: TGTGCCAGCAGCCCGGGACTAGCGGGAAACCAAGAGACCCAGTACTTC.

The chain joins TRBV5-1 to TRBJ1-6; TRBD1 matches at 10 bases. This CDR3 spans 15 amino acids. From germline, CDR1 is SGHRS and CDR2 YFSETQ. The J segment lost 9 bases and the V segment lost 5 bases, leaving 8 bases of the junction unmatched. This chain's CDR3 is CASRQGQGLGSPLHF. CDR3 nucleotides: TGCGCCAGCAGACAGGGACAGGGGTTGGGTTCACCCCTCCACTTT.

The chain is built from TRBV20-1 and TRBJ2-4; TRBD1 agrees at 7 bases. The germline CDR1 and CDR2 sequences are DFQATT and SNEGSKA (reference sequence). Trimming took 2 bases from V and 3 from J; bases not matched to a gene: 7. CDR3 length: 15 amino acids. CDR3 nucleotide sequence: TGCAGTGCTAGATCTGACAGGGTAGACAAAAACATTCAGTACTTC. Amino acid sequence: CSARSDRVDKNIQYF.

This clonotype was counted at least ten times. The rearrangement joins TRBV25-1 to TRBJ2-7, with 16 bases that match TRBD2. The CDR3 is 14 residues long. With V trimmed by 11 bases and J by 5 bases, 6 bases remained unmatched. CDR1 is MGHDK, CDR2 SYGVNS, per germline. CDR3 sequence reads: CAAGTSGRANEQYF. CDR3 nucleotides: TGTGCCGCCGGGACTAGCGGGAGGGCCAACGAGCAGTACTTC.

Notes on this clonotype: Because the CDR3's place on the DNA is in doubt, the DNA is left out and the CDR3 is given as listed by TCRdb. The CDR3 sequence: CASSEAPTSNEQYFGPGTGELFF. This chain joins TRBV2 and TRBJ2-2; the table names TRBD2, a call not compared with the DNA. Termini included, the CDR3 measures 23 amino acids. The germline V gene encodes CDR1 SNHLY and CDR2 FYNNEI.

Ten or more counts support this clonotype. The genes are TRBV12-3 or TRBV12-4 and TRBJ2-7, with a weak D call TRBD2 (5 bases). The CDR3 is 14 amino acids. Deletions cut 3 bases from V and 2 bases from J, with 11 bases between. This CDR3 reads CASSFGSVTYEQYF. The CDR3 coding sequence is TGTGCCAGCAGTTTTGGTAGCGTAACCTACGAGCAGTACTTC.

About this clonotype itself: One base away lies a much larger clone, so this may be a sequencing read error. Lacking the conserved final phenylalanine or tryptophan, this CDR3 likely reflects a read error. V is TRBV7-2 and J is TRBJ2-5; D gene uncertain. V was pared by 1 base and J by 7 bases, with 7 bases between. The CDR3 contains 12 residues. Germline V gene sequence: CDR1 SGHTA, CDR2 FQGNSA. CDR3 sequence: CASSLEHWTQYS. For the CDR3, the DNA is TGTGCCAGCAGCTTAGAACATTGGACCCAGTACTCC.

This clonotype has a handful of counts. The chain couples TRBV6-2 or TRBV6-3 to TRBJ2-1; unclear D gene. Germline CDR1 reads MNHEY; CDR2 reads SVGEGT. This CDR3 comprises 13 residues. The V and J ends lost 6 bases and 9 bases respectively, with 15 bases between them. In DNA form, the CDR3 reads TGTGCCAGCAGCCTACTCGAGAAGGGTGAGCAGTTCTTC. Its protein product is CASSLLEKGEQFF.

By sample share, this clonotype is medium-sized. The genes are TRBV5-1 and TRBJ2-3; the D is unclear. Trimming stripped 1 base from V and 2 bases from J, with 11 bases between. CDR1 is SGHRS, CDR2 YFSETQ, per germline. The CDR3 is 15 residues long. CDR3 residues: CASSLTDSYTDTQYF. The CDR3 region has the DNA TGCGCCAGCAGCTTGACCGACTCCTACACAGATACGCAGTATTTT.

This clonotype is labeled medium-sized. The rearrangement links TRBV20-1 to TRBJ2-3; 16 positions match TRBD2. There are 15 residues in the CDR3. V shed 5 bases and J 2 bases; nucleotides not matched to a gene: 1. The germline gives CDR1 DFQATT, CDR2 SNEGSKA (reference sequence). The CDR3 loop reads CSAGTSGRDTDTQYF. CDR3 nucleotides: TGCAGTGCTGGGACTAGCGGGAGGGACACAGATACGCAGTATTTT.

The genes are TRBV28 and TRBJ2-3; TRBD1 agrees at 7 bases. The CDR3 is 14 amino acids. CDR1 and CDR2 from the germline V gene are MDHEN and SYDVKM. V lost 6 bases, J lost 1 base, and 4 bases stayed unmatched. CDR3 nucleotides: TGTGCCAGCAGCCCTGACAGGGGCACAGATACGCAGTATTTT. As protein: CASSPDRGTDTQYF.

This clonotype was observed many times. The chain is built from TRBV6-6 and TRBJ1-3; 12 nucleotides align to TRBD1. Looked up from germline, CDR1 is MNHNY and CDR2 is SVGAGI (reference sequence). This CDR3 is built from 17 residues. With V trimmed by 2 bases and J by 1 base, 3 bases remained unmatched. The CDR3 region has the DNA TGTGCCAGCAGTTACCCGGGACAGGGGGCGTCTGGAAACACCATATATTTT. Its protein product is CASSYPGQGASGNTIYF.